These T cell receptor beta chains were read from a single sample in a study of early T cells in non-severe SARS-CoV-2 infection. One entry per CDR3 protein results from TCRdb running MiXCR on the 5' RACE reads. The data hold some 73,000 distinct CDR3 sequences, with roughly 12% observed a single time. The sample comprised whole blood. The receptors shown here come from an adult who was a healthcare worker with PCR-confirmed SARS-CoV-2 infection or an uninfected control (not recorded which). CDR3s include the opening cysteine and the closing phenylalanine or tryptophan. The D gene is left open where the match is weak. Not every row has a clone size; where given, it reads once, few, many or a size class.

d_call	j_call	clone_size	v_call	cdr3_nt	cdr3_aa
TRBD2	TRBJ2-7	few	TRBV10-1	TGCGCCAGCAGAAAGTCGAGAAGGGGTCCTGCGAGCGGGAGAAACGGGAGCTCCTACGAGCAGTACTTC	CASRKSRRGPASGRNGSSYEQYF
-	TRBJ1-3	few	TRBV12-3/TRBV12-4	TGTGCCAGCAGTTCGCGACCTTACTCTGGAAACACCATATATTTT	CASSSRPYSGNTIYF
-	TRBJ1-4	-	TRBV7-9	TGTGCCAGCAGTTACAGGGAGAATGAAAAACTGTTTTTT	CASSYRENEKLFF
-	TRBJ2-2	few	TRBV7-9	TGTGCCAGCAGCTTAGCGCTCGGCACCGGGGAGCTGTTTTTT	CASSLALGTGELFF
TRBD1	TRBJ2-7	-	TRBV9	TGTGCCAGCAGCCCCGGGACAGGGGGCCTCTACGAGCAGTACTTC	CASSPGTGGLYEQYF
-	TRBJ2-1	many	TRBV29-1	TGCACCGGAGGCCCGGGGGCCTATGAGCAGTTCTTC	CTGGPGAYEQFF
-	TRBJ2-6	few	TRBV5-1	TGCGCCAGCAGCTGGGGGGACAGTCCCTCCTCTGGGGCCAACGTCCTGACTTTC	CASSWGDSPSSGANVLTF
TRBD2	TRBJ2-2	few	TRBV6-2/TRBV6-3	TGTGCCAGCGCGGGAGGGCGATATGGGGAGCTGTTTTTT	CASAGGRYGELFF
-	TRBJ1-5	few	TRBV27	TGTGCCAGCAGTTTATCATATCTTCAGCCCCAGCATTTT	CASSLSYLQPQHF
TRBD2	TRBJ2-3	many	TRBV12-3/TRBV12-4	TGTGCCAGCAGCCCACGGGAGGCGGGAGATTCAGATACGCAGTATTTT	CASSPREAGDSDTQYF
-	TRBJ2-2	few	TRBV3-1	TGTGCCAGCAGCCCTAATGCGCGTGAACGGTTTTTT	CASSPNARERFF
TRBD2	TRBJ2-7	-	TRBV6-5	TGTGCCAGCAGTTACGGGGGAGGGGCCTACGAGCAGTACTTC	CASSYGGGAYEQYF
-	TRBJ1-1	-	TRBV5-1	TGCGCCAGCAGCTTGGTGCAGCCGAACACTGAAGCTTTCTTT	CASSLVQPNTEAFF
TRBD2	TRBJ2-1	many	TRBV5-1	TGCGCCAGCAGCTTATCTAGCGGGTACGAGCAGTTCTTC	CASSLSSGYEQFF
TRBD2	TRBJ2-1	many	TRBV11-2	TGTGCCAGCAGCCCCTTTAGCGGGAGGGCCGATGAGCAGTTCTTC	CASSPFSGRADEQFF